This is a list of T cell receptor beta chains from one sample in a study of response to subunit inactivated influenza vaccine. TCRdb redid the calling of the RT-PCR reads with MiXCR, one entry per CDR3 protein. The data contain 500,000 to 550,000 distinct CDR3 sequences, approximately 7.3% of them singletons. The sample was PBMCs from blood, taken less than 30 months after vaccination. The receptors were sampled from a man aged 45 to 70 who received an inactivated influenza vaccine. CDR3s include the opening cysteine and the closing phenylalanine or tryptophan. D genes are given only for firm matches. For some rows the clone size is stated as once, few or many, or as a class when expanded; others skip it.

TRBV6-6	few	TRBJ2-1	TRBD2	CATRLAGNEQFF	TGTGCCACCAGACTAGCTGGCAATGAGCAGTTCTTC
TRBV11-1	few	TRBJ2-1	TRBD1	CASSFGTGDYNEQFF	TGTGCCAGCAGCTTTGGGACAGGGGACTACAATGAGCAGTTCTTC
TRBV30	few	TRBJ1-5	.	CAWSVRGNQPQHF	TGTGCCTGGAGTGTACGGGGCAATCAGCCCCAGCATTTT
TRBV3-1	few	TRBJ2-1	.	CASSQPAGEQFF	TGTGCCAGCAGCCAACCAGCCGGTGAGCAGTTCTTC
TRBV12-3/TRBV12-4	few	TRBJ1-1	.	CASREGTLGAFF	TGTGCCAGCAGGGAGGGGACCCTCGGAGCTTTCTTT
TRBV20-1	few	TRBJ2-3	.	CSATPLLGPADTQYF	TGCAGTGCTACTCCTCTTCTAGGACCGGCAGATACGCAGTATTTT
TRBV20-1	.	TRBJ2-2	.	CSARDPRQGYTGELFF	TGCAGTGCTAGAGATCCCCGGCAGGGTTACACCGGGGAGCTGTTTTTT
TRBV12-3/TRBV12-4	.	TRBJ2-1	TRBD2	CASSLAGLAGGNEQFF	TGTGCCAGCAGTTTAGCGGGACTAGCGGGAGGCAATGAGCAGTTCTTC
TRBV20-1	.	TRBJ2-2	TRBD2	CSAKGLAGGLSGELFF	TGCAGTGCTAAGGGACTAGCGGGGGGGCTGTCCGGGGAGCTGTTTTTT
TRBV4-1	.	TRBJ2-1	.	CASSSGWGAHNEQFF	TGCGCCAGCAGCTCCGGTTGGGGGGCGCACAATGAGCAGTTCTTC
TRBV7-8	many	TRBJ2-1	TRBD2	CASSLFSSGDSYNEQFF	TGTGCCAGCAGCTTATTTTCTAGCGGGGACTCCTACAATGAGCAGTTCTTC
TRBV4-2	many	TRBJ2-2	.	CASSQAGGTTGELFF	TGTGCCAGCAGCCAAGCGGGCGGGACCACCGGGGAGCTGTTTTTT
TRBV28	many	TRBJ2-3	TRBD2	CASSPGLAGAGDTQYF	TGTGCCAGCAGTCCGGGACTAGCGGGAGCCGGGGATACGCAGTATTTT
TRBV6-1	few	TRBJ2-3	TRBD2	CASSGLAGGPSTDTQYF	TGTGCCAGCAGTGGTTTGGCGGGAGGTCCTAGCACAGATACGCAGTATTTT
TRBV10-3	.	TRBJ1-1	.	CAISESRTVNTEAFF	TGTGCCATCAGTGAGTCGAGGACGGTGAACACTGAAGCTTTCTTT
TRBV4-1	.	TRBJ2-7	.	CASSQEGRVSYEQYF	TGCGCCAGCAGCCAAGAAGGCAGGGTTTCTTACGAGCAGTACTTC
TRBV29-1	.	TRBJ1-1	TRBD1	CSVEETGGTEAFF	TGCAGCGTTGAAGAGACAGGGGGCACTGAAGCTTTCTTT
TRBV7-2	many	TRBJ2-2	TRBD2	CASSLDVGGTGELFF	TGTGCCAGCAGCTTAGACGTGGGAGGGACCGGGGAGCTGTTTTTT
TRBV18	.	TRBJ2-3	.	CASSPSGDADTQYF	TGTGCCAGCTCACCATCGGGAGATGCAGATACGCAGTATTTT
TRBV23-1	many	TRBJ2-1	.	CASPSGRFQNEQFF	TGCGCCAGCCCCTCAGGACGTTTTCAGAATGAGCAGTTCTTC
TRBV3-1	.	TRBJ2-1	TRBD2	CASSQNAGGSEQFF	TGTGCCAGCAGCCAAAACGCGGGAGGGAGCGAGCAGTTCTTC
TRBV6-5	few	TRBJ1-5	TRBD1	CASRTGVTDQPQHF	TGTGCCAGCAGGACAGGGGTAACTGATCAGCCCCAGCATTTT
TRBV20-1	few	TRBJ2-7	TRBD2	CSARDQHKRGGSYEQYF	TGCAGTGCTAGAGATCAACACAAGCGGGGGGGATCCTACGAGCAGTACTTC
TRBV6-5	.	TRBJ2-1	.	CASSYRRDSYNEQFF	TGTGCCAGCAGTTACAGGCGGGACTCCTACAATGAGCAGTTCTTC
TRBV25-1	many	TRBJ2-7	TRBD1	CASSTGFSYEQYF	TGTGCCAGCTCGACAGGGTTCTCCTACGAGCAGTACTTC
TRBV6-2/TRBV6-3	.	TRBJ2-3	.	CASSYPDSHTDTQYF	TGTGCCAGCAGTTACCCCGACAGCCACACAGATACGCAGTATTTT
TRBV7-8	many	TRBJ2-1	TRBD2	CASSLGSGRSHEQFF	TGTGCCAGCAGCTTAGGTAGCGGGAGGTCCCATGAGCAGTTCTTC
TRBV20-1	few	TRBJ1-2	.	CSARVGIDYGYTF	TGCAGTGCTAGGGTAGGAATTGACTATGGCTACACCTTC
TRBV5-1	many	TRBJ2-3	.	CASSSSAGTTDTQYF	TGCGCCAGCAGCTCATCCGCTGGGACCACAGATACGCAGTATTTT
TRBV10-2	.	TRBJ2-2	.	CASTPQLNTGELFF	TGCGCCAGCACCCCGCAGTTGAACACCGGGGAGCTGTTTTTT
TRBV29-1	few	TRBJ1-1	.	CSVGWGRNGGTEAFF	TGCAGCGTTGGTTGGGGGCGCAACGGGGGCACTGAAGCTTTCTTT
TRBV7-9	few	TRBJ2-7	TRBD1	CASSSSDRGGYEQYF	TGTGCCAGCAGCTCCTCGGACAGGGGAGGATACGAGCAGTACTTC
TRBV20-1	.	TRBJ2-6	.	CSAISGQGSSGANVLTF	TGCAGTGCTATTTCGGGGCAGGGGTCTTCTGGGGCCAACGTCCTGACTTTC
TRBV7-2	few	TRBJ2-7	.	CASSSTERTYEQYF	TGTGCCAGCAGCTCCACCGAGCGCACCTACGAGCAGTACTTC
TRBV19	few	TRBJ1-5	.	CASSITLSQPQHF	TGTGCCAGTAGTATAACCTTAAGTCAGCCCCAGCATTTT
TRBV24-1	.	TRBJ2-5	.	CATSERAGIQETQYF	TGTGCCACCAGTGAAAGGGCAGGCATACAAGAGACCCAGTACTTC
TRBV29-1	.	TRBJ2-5	TRBD2	CSVRGRVTGETQYF	TGCAGCGTGCGCGGGAGGGTTACCGGTGAGACCCAGTACTTC
TRBV7-2	.	TRBJ2-1	TRBD2	CASSLARISGGIHEQFF	TGTGCCAGCAGCTTAGCGCGAATTAGCGGGGGGATCCATGAGCAGTTCTTC
TRBV3-1	few	TRBJ2-3	TRBD2	CASSPRGGADTQYF	TGTGCCAGCAGCCCTCGGGGGGGCGCAGATACGCAGTATTTT
TRBV5-5	few	TRBJ2-5	.	CASSAAMETQYF	TGTGCCAGCAGCGCCGCGATGGAGACCCAGTACTTC
TRBV5-1	many	TRBJ2-7	TRBD1	CASSLLTGERRYEQYF	TGCGCCAGCAGCTTACTAACAGGGGAAAGGAGGTACGAGCAGTACTTC